The T cell receptor (beta chain) under discussion was sequenced for a study of T cells after yellow fever vaccination. The V end was cut by 0 bases, the J end by 3 bases, with 9 bases between. Germline V gene sequence: CDR1 LGHNA, CDR2 YSLEER. CDR3 size: 14 residues. Each CDR3 protein is one row after TCRdb ran MiXCR on the 5' RACE reads. The sample yields 150,000 to 200,000 distinct CDR3 sequences, around 10% seen once. Many counts were recorded for this clonotype. The source is a man aged 18 to 29 who received the YFV17D yellow fever vaccine. The starting material was CD8+ T cells sorted from PBMCs, obtained 15 days after the yellow fever booster vaccination. The chain joins TRBV4-3 to TRBJ2-7, with D maybe TRBD1 (5 bases). The CDR3 loop is CASSQDGAYYEQYF. CDR3 nucleotides: TGCGCCAGCAGCCAAGATGGGGCCTACTACGAGCAGTACTTC.